What follows are 25 T cell receptor beta chains derived from one specimen sequenced in a study of CD8+ T cells in alopecia areata. RNA extraction was followed by reverse transcription into cDNA, which acted as the sequencing template. Assay used: immunoSEQ multiplex PCR; TCRdb lists only in-frame clones, some missing. The sample has about 110,000 clones, 50% to 70% seen once. Material: NKG2D-low CD8+ T cells sorted from blood. These receptors originate from a human donor with alopecia areata.

The chain has TRBV4-1 and TRBJ2-7; 7 nucleotides line up with TRBD1. Germline CDR1 is MGHRA and CDR2 is YSYEKL. J lost 2 bases, V lost 8 bases, and 6 bases had no gene match. This CDR3 spans 13 amino acids. The CDR3 sequence is CASATGLTYEQYF. The CDR3, as DNA: TGCGCCAGCGCGACAGGGCTGACCTACGAGCAGTACTTC.

The chain combines TRBV19 with TRBJ2-7, with a weak D call TRBD1 (6 bases). Germline CDR1 reads LNHDA; CDR2 reads SQIVND (reference sequence). Trimming stripped 6 bases from V and 1 base from J, with 16 bases between. The CDR3 sequence is 15 residues long. The chain's CDR3 is CASSGQGLFSYEQYF. CDR3 bases: TGTGCCAGTAGCGGCCAGGGGTTATTTTCCTACGAGCAGTACTTC.

The chain recombines TRBV2 with TRBJ2-1; possible D gene TRBD2, 5 bases. CDR3 size: 15 residues. Germline assignment: CDR1 SNHLY and CDR2 FYNNEI. V was cut by 3 bases and J by 7 bases, with 16 bases left in between. The CDR3: CASSDYGGVGNEQFF. CDR3 DNA sequence: TGTGCCAGCAGTGATTATGGAGGAGTCGGGAATGAGCAGTTCTTC.

This clone has a handful of counts. This sequence joins TRBV4-1 and TRBJ2-7, with 8 bases fitting TRBD1. V shed 1 base and J 2 bases; nucleotides not matched to a gene: 1. In germline, CDR1 is MGHRA, CDR2 YSYEKL. CDR3 size: 14 residues. The CDR3 region has the DNA TGCGCCAGCAGCCAAGCCAGGGGGCCCTACGAGCAGTACTTC. Its protein product is CASSQARGPYEQYF.

The chain is built from TRBV28 and TRBJ2-7, with no clear D. Looked up from germline, CDR1 is MDHEN and CDR2 is SYDVKM. Trimming left V 6 bases short and J 1 base short, with 13 bases between. The CDR3 loop spans 14 amino acids. The CDR3 DNA reads TGTGCCAGCAGACCCTCAGTGATTTCCTACGAGCAGTACTTC. It is translated as CASRPSVISYEQYF.

The V gene is TRBV7-9, the J gene TRBJ2-3; possible D gene TRBD1, 5 bases. Germline CDR1 is SEHNR and CDR2 is FQNEAQ (reference sequence). V gave up 5 bases and J gave up 6 bases, with 18 bases separating them. The CDR3 spans 15 residues. This CDR3 reads CASSTRSQGTDTQYF. The CDR3 DNA is TGTGCCAGCAGCACCCGATCCCAGGGAACGGATACGCAGTATTTT.

The chain couples TRBV27 to TRBJ2-7; D may correspond to TRBD1 or TRBD2 (5 bases each). V lost 0 bases and J 0 bases, leaving 9 bases between the germline ends. The CDR3 totals 15 residues. Germline values: CDR1 MNHEY, CDR2 SMNVEV (reference sequence). The CDR3 sequence: CASSLSGASSYEQYF. The CDR3 DNA is TGTGCCAGCAGTTTATCCGGGGCCAGCTCCTACGAGCAGTACTTC.

The chain has TRBV6-5 and TRBJ1-2; 8 bases fit TRBD1. CDR1 MNHEY and CDR2 SVGAGI come from the germline V gene. The ends lost 5 bases at V and 4 bases at J; junction bases unmatched: 6. This CDR3 has 14 amino acids. The CDR3 region is CASSPTTGVYGYTF. The CDR3 DNA is TGTGCCAGCAGTCCTACGACAGGGGTCTATGGCTACACCTTC.

The chain combines TRBV7-6 with TRBJ2-1, with 7 bases matching TRBD1. The CDR3 spans 16 residues. V lost 2 bases to trimming and J lost 5 bases; unmatched junction nucleotides: 9. Germline lookup yields CDR1 SGHVS and CDR2 FNYEAQ. DNA of the CDR3: TGTGCCAGCAGCTTAAGTATCGGGCAGGGGGACAATGAGCAGTTCTTC. Amino acid sequence: CASSLSIGQGDNEQFF.

The V gene is TRBV9, the J gene TRBJ1-5, with D perhaps matching TRBD1 (5 bases). CDR1 is SGDLS and CDR2 is YYNGEE in the germline V gene. V dropped 0 bases and J dropped 1 base, with 8 bases sitting between them. The CDR3 has 15 amino acids. This CDR3 reads CASSVEWDSNQPQHF. The CDR3 coding sequence is TGTGCCAGCAGCGTAGAATGGGACAGCAATCAGCCCCAGCATTTT.

The rearrangement uses TRBV30 and TRBJ2-5; unclear D gene. CDR1 is GTSNPN, CDR2 SVGIG, per germline (reference sequence). The CDR3 contains 13 residues. Trimming removed 0 bases at V and 2 bases at J, with 7 bases between. Here the CDR3 reads CAWSVYGQETQYF. CDR3 DNA sequence: TGTGCCTGGAGTGTGTACGGTCAAGAGACCCAGTACTTC.

This clone occurred once. This chain links TRBV23-1 with TRBJ1-1; no reliable D call. TRBV23-1 is an ORF, with its function uncertain. CDR3 length: 12 amino acids. V lost 2 bases and J lost 3, with 4 bases in between. The CDR3 region is CASSQIDTEAFF. The DNA for the CDR3 is TGCGCCAGCAGTCAAATCGACACTGAAGCTTTCTTT.

V is TRBV9 and J is TRBJ2-2, with a possible D match to TRBD2 (5 bases). Trimming removed 3 bases at V and 4 bases at J, with 13 bases between. Germline lookup yields CDR1 SGDLS and CDR2 YYNGEE. CDR3 length: 15 amino acids. CDR3 DNA sequence: TGTGCCAGCAGCGACGGGATATCAGGCACCGGGGAGCTGTTTTTT. Translation gives CASSDGISGTGELFF.

This chain uses TRBV27 with TRBJ2-3, with D unresolved. V was cut by 7 bases and J by 0 bases, with 8 bases left in between. Per germline, CDR1 MNHEY and CDR2 SMNVEV (reference sequence). The CDR3 contains 13 residues. The DNA of the CDR3 is TGTGCCAGCACGAGACAAAGCACAGATACGCAGTATTTT. Its translation: CASTRQSTDTQYF.

In its sample, this clone was seen a few times. The chain combines TRBV19 with TRBJ1-1; 9 positions agree with TRBD1. The J segment lost 4 bases and the V segment lost 3 bases, leaving 6 bases of the junction unmatched. The CDR3 runs to 15 residues. Germline values: CDR1 LNHDA, CDR2 SQIVND (reference sequence). The CDR3 sequence: CASSINRGQVTEAFF. The CDR3 DNA reads TGTGCCAGTAGTATCAACAGGGGGCAGGTCACTGAAGCTTTCTTT. Complete variable domain (other parts from reference TRBV19 and TRBJ1-1): DGGITQSPKYLFRKEGQNVTLSCEQNLNHDAMYWYRQDPGQGLRLIYYSQIVNDFQKGDIAEGYSVSREKKESFPLTVTSAQKNPTAFYLCASSINRGQVTEAFFGQGTRLTVV.

This chain connects TRBV27 to TRBJ1-1; a weak D match, TRBD1 (5 bases). V was pared by 1 base and J by 1 base, with 10 bases between. The CDR3 length is 15 residues. Germline V gives CDR1 MNHEY, CDR2 SMNVEV (reference sequence). The CDR3: CASSLWGGGNTEAFF. The DNA of the CDR3 is TGTGCCAGCAGTTTATGGGGGGGTGGGAACACTGAAGCTTTCTTT.

J is TRBJ2-1 and V is TRBV5-1; 8 nucleotides match TRBD2. CDR3 length: 17 residues. Looked up from germline, CDR1 is SGHRS and CDR2 is YFSETQ. The V segment lost 0 bases and the J segment 2 bases; nucleotides outside the gene matches: 7. DNA of the CDR3: TGCGCCAGCAGCTTGGGGCTACGGGAGGGCACCTACAATGAGCAGTTCTTC. Translated, it gives CASSLGLREGTYNEQFF.

CDR3 sequence (DNA): TGTGCCAGCAGCGCGACAGGGCGTGTTGCTTTCTTT. This gives the protein CASSATGRVAFF. The V gene is TRBV9, the J gene TRBJ1-1; 7 nucleotides agree with TRBD1. Germline trimming cut 3 bases from V and 11 bases from J; bases unmatched to any gene: 7. The germline V gene has CDR1 SGDLS and CDR2 YYNGEE. The CDR3 is 12 amino acids.

The chain carries TRBV30 and TRBJ1-5, with TRBD1 as a possible D gene (5 bases). The CDR3 totals 14 residues. Trimming took 3 bases from V and 2 from J, leaving 11 bases between them. Germline V gene data show CDR1 as GTSNPN and CDR2 as SVGIG (reference sequence). The CDR3 protein is CAWSDLGGNQPQHF. The CDR3 DNA follows: TGTGCCTGGAGCGACCTAGGGGGCAATCAGCCCCAGCATTTT.

The J gene is TRBJ2-5, the V gene TRBV2; TRBD2 matches at 10 bases. This CDR3 contains 14 residues. The trim removed 6 bases at V and 1 base at J, leaving 2 bases unmatched. Germline V gene data show CDR1 as SNHLY and CDR2 as FYNNEI. The CDR3 is CASRRTSGQETQYF. DNA for the CDR3: TGTGCCAGCAGGAGGACTAGCGGCCAAGAGACCCAGTACTTC.

This clone was recorded many times. The chain uses TRBV28 and TRBJ2-6; D is undetermined. CDR3 length: 17 amino acids. Trimming took 5 bases from V and 2 from J, leaving 16 bases between them. Germline loops: CDR1 MDHEN, CDR2 SYDVKM. The CDR3 here is CASSPGRNLAGANVLTF. In DNA form, the CDR3 reads TGTGCCAGCAGTCCCGGCCGGAATCTAGCTGGGGCCAACGTCCTGACTTTC.

The rearrangement links TRBV15 to TRBJ2-2; D is undetermined. Germline V CDR1 and CDR2: LNHNV, YYDKDF (reference sequence). The CDR3 is made up of 12 amino acids. The V end was cut by 8 bases, the J end by 3 bases, with 7 bases between. The DNA for the CDR3 is TGTGCCACCCTTCAGCACACCGGGGAGCTGTTTTTT. Its translation: CATLQHTGELFF. Filled out from reference TRBV15 and TRBJ2-2, the complete variable domain reads DAMVIQNPRYQVTQFGKPVTLSCSQTLNHNVMYWYQQKSSQAPKLLFHYYDKDFNNEADTPDNFQSRRPNTSFCFLDIRSPGLGDTAMYLCATLQHTGELFFGEGSRLTVL.

The table lists this clone with a few counts. The rearrangement uses TRBV20-1 and TRBJ1-2, with 9 bases fitting TRBD1. Trimming at V came to 3 bases and at J to 11 bases, leaving 1 base not matched to a gene. CDR3 length: 10 amino acids. Germline-derived CDR1 and CDR2 are DFQATT and SNEGSKA (reference sequence). The CDR3 spells CSASGQGYTF. The DNA of the CDR3 is TGCAGTGCTAGTGGACAGGGGTACACCTTC.

This clone was counted only a few times. The chain carries TRBV23-1 and TRBJ1-3; D is undetermined. TRBV23-1 is an open reading frame, and its role is uncertain. The V end was cut by 0 bases, the J end by 2 bases, with 8 bases between. This CDR3 has 15 residues. The CDR3 bases are TGCGCCAGCAGTCAATCAGCGCCTCCTGGAAACACCATATATTTT. Protein product: CASSQSAPPGNTIYF.

This chain links TRBV7-9 with TRBJ1-1, with D possibly TRBD1 on 6 matching bases. V lost 6 bases, J lost 5 bases, and 10 bases lay in between. This CDR3 comprises 12 residues. CDR1 is SEHNR, CDR2 FQNEAQ, per germline (reference sequence). As DNA, the CDR3 is TGTGCCAGCAGAACCGGGACAACTGAAGCTTTCTTT. This translates into CASRTGTTEAFF. Drawing the rest from reference TRBV7-9 and TRBJ1-1, the complete variable domain is DTGVSQNPRHKITKRGQNVTFRCDPISEHNRLYWYRQTLGQGPEFLTYFQNEAQLEKSRLLSDRFSAERPKGSFSTLEIQRTEQGDSAMYLCASRTGTTEAFFGQGTRLTVV.